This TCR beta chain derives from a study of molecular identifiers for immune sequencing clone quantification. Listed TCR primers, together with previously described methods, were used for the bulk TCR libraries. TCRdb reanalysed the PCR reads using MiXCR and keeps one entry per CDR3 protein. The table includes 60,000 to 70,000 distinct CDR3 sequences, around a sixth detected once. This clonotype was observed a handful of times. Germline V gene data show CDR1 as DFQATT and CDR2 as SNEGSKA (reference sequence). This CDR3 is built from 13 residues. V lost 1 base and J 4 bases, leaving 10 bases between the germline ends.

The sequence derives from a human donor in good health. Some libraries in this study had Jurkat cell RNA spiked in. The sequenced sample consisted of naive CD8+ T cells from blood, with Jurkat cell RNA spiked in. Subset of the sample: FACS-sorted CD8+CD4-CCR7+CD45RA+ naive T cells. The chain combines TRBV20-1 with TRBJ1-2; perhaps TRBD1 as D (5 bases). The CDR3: CSARVEGAYGYTF. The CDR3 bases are TGCAGTGCTAGAGTTGAAGGGGCCTATGGCTACACCTTC.